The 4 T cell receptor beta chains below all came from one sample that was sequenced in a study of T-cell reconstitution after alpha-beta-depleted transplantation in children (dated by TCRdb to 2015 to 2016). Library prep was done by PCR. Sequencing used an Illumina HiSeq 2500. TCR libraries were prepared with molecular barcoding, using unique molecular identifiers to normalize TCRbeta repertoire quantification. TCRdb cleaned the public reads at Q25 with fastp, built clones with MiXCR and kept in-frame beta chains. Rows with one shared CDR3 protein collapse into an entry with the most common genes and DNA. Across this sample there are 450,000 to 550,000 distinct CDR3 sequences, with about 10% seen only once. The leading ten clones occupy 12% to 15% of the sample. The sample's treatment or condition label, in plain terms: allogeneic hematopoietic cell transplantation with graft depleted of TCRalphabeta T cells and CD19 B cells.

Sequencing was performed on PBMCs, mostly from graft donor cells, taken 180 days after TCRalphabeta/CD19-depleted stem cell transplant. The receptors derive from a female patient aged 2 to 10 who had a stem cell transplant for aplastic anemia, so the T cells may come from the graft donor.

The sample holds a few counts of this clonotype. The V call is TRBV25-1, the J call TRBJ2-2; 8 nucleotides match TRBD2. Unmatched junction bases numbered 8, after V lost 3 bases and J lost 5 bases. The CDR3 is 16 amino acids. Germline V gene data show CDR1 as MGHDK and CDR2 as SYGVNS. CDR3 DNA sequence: TGTGCCAGCAGTGAGCGACTAGCGAGGGATACCGGGGAGCTGTTTTTT. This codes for CASSERLARDTGELFF.

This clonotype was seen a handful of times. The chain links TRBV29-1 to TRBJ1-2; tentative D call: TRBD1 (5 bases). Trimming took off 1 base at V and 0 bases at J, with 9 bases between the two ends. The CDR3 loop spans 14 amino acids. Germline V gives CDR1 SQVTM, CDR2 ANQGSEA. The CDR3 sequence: CSVEGPGTNYGYTF. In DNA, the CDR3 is TGCAGCGTTGAAGGTCCAGGGACTAACTATGGCTACACCTTC. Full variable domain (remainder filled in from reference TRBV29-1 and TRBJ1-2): SAVISQKPSRDICQRGTSLTIQCQVDSQVTMMFWYRQQPGQSLTLIATANQGSEATYESGFVIDKFPISRPNLTFSTLTVSNMSPEDSSIYLCSVEGPGTNYGYTFGSGTRLTVV.

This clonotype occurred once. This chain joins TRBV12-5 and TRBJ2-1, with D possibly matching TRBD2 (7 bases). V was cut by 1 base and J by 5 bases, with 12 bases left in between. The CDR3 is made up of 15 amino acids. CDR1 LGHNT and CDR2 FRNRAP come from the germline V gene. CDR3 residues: CASGLGRGGHNEQFF. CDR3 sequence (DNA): TGTGCTAGTGGTTTGGGTAGGGGGGGACACAATGAGCAGTTCTTC.

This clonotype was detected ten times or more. The CDR3 loop reads CSAMSGRNNEQFF. For the CDR3, the DNA is TGCAGTGCTATGAGCGGGAGAAACAATGAGCAGTTCTTC. This sequence joins TRBV20-1 and TRBJ2-1; 8 bases line up with TRBD2. Trimming took 4 bases from V and 5 from J; bases not matched to a gene: 4. Germline-derived CDR1 and CDR2 are DFQATT and SNEGSKA (reference sequence). The CDR3 totals 13 residues.